This record looks at one T cell receptor beta chain sequence and its context. Antigen specificity is unknown. This sample was included in a study of cytomegalovirus exposure and HLA in healthy donors. Study-level results: An observed cluster of highly shared sequence variants was recorded as a likely sequencing artifact.

The CDR3 runs 15 residues. The germline gives CDR1 SGHAT, CDR2 FQNNGV. Trimming at V came to 5 bases and at J to 3 bases, leaving 3 bases not matched to a gene. PCR primers comprised 60 Vbeta and 13 Jbeta primers. Clones were sequenced by immunoSEQ multiplex PCR, and TCRdb holds only the in-frame ones, with some missing. The repertoire holds 200,000 or so clones, with over 70% as singletons. The sample comprised PBMCs. The chain carries TRBV11-2 and TRBJ1-3; 11 nucleotides match TRBD1. The TCR sequence derives from a man aged 30 to 39 in good health and CMV-seronegative. DNA for the CDR3: TGTGCCAGCAGCCGGACAGGGGGCTATGGAAACACCATATATTTT. As protein: CASSRTGGYGNTIYF.